The rows below give T cell receptor beta chains drawn from one sample of a study of blood T cell repertoires in COVID-19. Clones were read by immunoSEQ multiplex PCR, and TCRdb kept only the in-frame ones, dropping some. The sample lists 150,000 or so clones; roughly 91% were seen once. The sequenced material came from peripheral blood. These receptors came from a man in his sixties with active or convalescent COVID-19. Both conserved end residues are part of each CDR3. The order of the fields is clone size, J gene, V gene, D gene, CDR3 DNA, CDR3 protein. The D gene is left open where the match is weak. Clone sizes are given selectively: once, few, many, or a class where the clone is expanded.

>NA|TRBJ2-7|TRBV3-1/TRBV3-2|NA
TGTGCCAGCAAGGACTTGGATTTGGGCGAGCAGTACTTC
CASKDLDLGEQYF
>NA|TRBJ1-4|TRBV6-5|TRBD1
TGTGCCAGCACTTCCAGGGGGGCTAATGAAAAACTGTTTTTT
CASTSRGANEKLFF
>NA|TRBJ2-2|TRBV30|TRBD2
TGTGCCTGGAGTGTAGGTCTAGCGGGTTACGAGCTGTTTTTT
CAWSVGLAGYELFF
>NA|TRBJ2-1|TRBV5-6|NA
TGTGCCAGCAGCACGTACGCGGAGCAGTTCTTC
CASSTYAEQFF
>NA|TRBJ2-1|TRBV11-3|NA
TGTGCCAGCAGTACCGGATCGGGAGATGAGCAGTTCTTC
CASSTGSGDEQFF
>NA|TRBJ1-1|TRBV29-1|NA
TGCAGCGTTGGACAGAACACTGAAGCTTTCTTT
CSVGQNTEAFF
>NA|TRBJ1-5|TRBV12-3/TRBV12-4|NA
TGTGCCAGCAGTCAAAACAATCAGCCCCAGCATTTT
CASSQNNQPQHF
>NA|TRBJ1-2|TRBV6-2/TRBV6-3|TRBD1
TGTGCCAGCAGTTACACCCTCCCGGGACAGCCAAGGGCCTTC
CASSYTLPGQPRAF
>NA|TRBJ2-1|TRBV28|TRBD1
TGTGCCAGCAGTAGGCGGACAGGGGGGTACAATGAGCAGTTCTTC
CASSRRTGGYNEQFF
>NA|TRBJ2-1|TRBV5-1|NA
TGCGCCAGCAGCTCAAGCCTCGGGGTCTCCTACAATGAGCAGTTCTTC
CASSSSLGVSYNEQFF
>NA|TRBJ2-7|TRBV10-3|NA
TGTGCCATCGCTCGAGGGGGCTACGAGCAGTACTTC
CAIARGGYEQYF
>few|TRBJ1-1|TRBV7-9|NA
TGTGCCAGCAGCCTCGAGGCTTCGAACACTGAAGCTTTCTTT
CASSLEASNTEAFF
>NA|TRBJ1-6|TRBV9|NA
TGTGCCAGCAGCGTAGGACAGTCCCCCTATAATTCACCCCTCCACTTT
CASSVGQSPYNSPLHF
>NA|TRBJ2-7|TRBV30|TRBD2
TGTGCCTGGAGCCCGCCGGGACTAGCGGGTTTTACCTACGAGCAGTACTTC
CAWSPPGLAGFTYEQYF
>NA|TRBJ2-3|TRBV7-2|NA
TGTGCCAGCAGCTTAGTTAGAGGGTTAGATACGCAGTATTTT
CASSLVRGLDTQYF
>NA|TRBJ1-1|TRBV19|NA
TGTGCCAGTACCCCGGACCGCTGGGGCCTTGAAGCTTTCTTT
CASTPDRWGLEAFF
>NA|TRBJ1-5|TRBV19|TRBD1
TGTGCCAGTAGTGACCCCGGGACAGGGATTCAGCCCCAGCATTTT
CASSDPGTGIQPQHF
>NA|TRBJ1-6|TRBV7-9|TRBD1
TGTGCCAGCAGCGTGGGACAGGGGGGAAATTCACCCCTCCACTTT
CASSVGQGGNSPLHF
>NA|TRBJ2-5|TRBV4-1|TRBD2
TGCGCCAGCAGCCTCGGCGGGGGGCCCCAAGAGACCCAGTACTTC
CASSLGGGPQETQYF
>NA|TRBJ2-7|TRBV28|NA
TGTGCCAGCAGTCAACAGGGCACCCCCTACGAGCAGTACTTC
CASSQQGTPYEQYF
>NA|TRBJ1-1|TRBV27|NA
TGTGCCAGCAGTCCGGGGGTGGGCCTTCTCGGGACTGAAGCTTTCTTT
CASSPGVGLLGTEAFF
>NA|TRBJ1-6|TRBV28|TRBD1
TGTGCCAGCAGTTTACAGGGACAGTATAATTCACCCCTCCACTTT
CASSLQGQYNSPLHF
>once|TRBJ1-3|TRBV28|NA
TGTGCCAGCAGTTTGGTAGGGAGTCATCTAGTCTCTGGAAACACCATATATTTT
CASSLVGSHLVSGNTIYF
>NA|TRBJ1-1|TRBV4-3|NA
TGCGCCAGCAGCCAGGGACCGGGACAAGCTCTAAATGGGAACACTGAAGCTTTCTTT
CASSQGPGQALNGNTEAFF
>NA|TRBJ1-3|TRBV27|TRBD1
TGTGCCAGCAGTCCGGTACTCGGACAGGGGGGAGGTGGAAACACCATATATTTT
CASSPVLGQGGGGNTIYF
>NA|TRBJ1-5|TRBV24-1|NA
TGTGCCACCAGTGATACACGGGTCGAAAATCAGCCCCAGCATTTT
CATSDTRVENQPQHF
>NA|TRBJ1-1|TRBV3-1/TRBV3-2|TRBD1
TGTGCCAGCAGTCCTTTACAGGGGGCCTTCAACACTGAAGCTTTCTTT
CASSPLQGAFNTEAFF
>NA|TRBJ2-5|TRBV5-1|NA
TGCGCCAGCAGCTTGGAGGTAGGGGCCGGATATGAGACCCAGTACTTC
CASSLEVGAGYETQYF
>NA|TRBJ1-2|TRBV5-1|NA
TGCGCCAGCAGCTCGGAGGCGCGCTACTATGGCTACACCTTC
CASSSEARYYGYTF
>NA|TRBJ1-4|TRBV18|NA
TGTGCCAGCTCGCGAAACCAGGGGACCCAGGGTGATGAAAAACTGTTTTTT
CASSRNQGTQGDEKLFF
>few|TRBJ1-1|TRBV19|NA
TGTGCCAGTAGTTCCTATACAGGGTTCACTGAAGCTTTCTTT
CASSSYTGFTEAFF
>NA|TRBJ2-7|TRBV9|NA
TGTGCCAGCAGCGTAGGAGTTCCAAGTTACGAGCAGTACTTC
CASSVGVPSYEQYF
>once|TRBJ2-2|TRBV6-5|NA
TGTGCCAGCACAGGGAACACGAACACCGGGGAGCTGTTTTTT
CASTGNTNTGELFF